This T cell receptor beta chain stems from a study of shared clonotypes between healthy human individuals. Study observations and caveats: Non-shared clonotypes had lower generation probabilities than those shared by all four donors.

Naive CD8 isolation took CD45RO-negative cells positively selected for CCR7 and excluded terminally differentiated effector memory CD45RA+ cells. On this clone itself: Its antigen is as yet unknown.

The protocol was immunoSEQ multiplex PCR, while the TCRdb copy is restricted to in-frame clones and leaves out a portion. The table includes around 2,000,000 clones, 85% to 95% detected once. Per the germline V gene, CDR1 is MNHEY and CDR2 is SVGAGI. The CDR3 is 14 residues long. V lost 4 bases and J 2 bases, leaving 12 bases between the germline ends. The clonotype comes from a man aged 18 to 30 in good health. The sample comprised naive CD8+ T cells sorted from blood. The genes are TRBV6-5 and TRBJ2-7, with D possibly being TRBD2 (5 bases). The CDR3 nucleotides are TGTGCCAGCAGTTCTCGAGCGGCAGCCTACGAGCAGTACTTC. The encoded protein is CASSSRAAAYEQYF.